The sequence of this T cell receptor beta chain was determined in a study of graft-versus-host responses after intestinal transplantation. Trimming removed 0 bases from V and 5 bases from J, with 6 bases in between. The CDR3 contains 12 residues. Looked up from germline, CDR1 is SGHKS and CDR2 is YYEKEE (reference sequence). Assay used: immunoSEQ multiplex PCR; TCRdb lists only in-frame clones, some missing. The sample includes fewer than 90,000 clones, 94% seen only once; the top ten take 0.15% to 0.2%. As concerns this clone: What it recognizes is unknown.

The receptor's source is a human donor who was the organ donor for an intestinal transplant. The chain uses TRBV5-5 and TRBJ2-7; D remains unclear. Sample: unstimulated CD4+ T cells sorted from spleen or lymph node cells, taken before transplant. This CDR3 reads CASSLGLHEQYF. CDR3 DNA: TGTGCCAGCAGCTTGGGGTTGCACGAGCAGTACTTC.